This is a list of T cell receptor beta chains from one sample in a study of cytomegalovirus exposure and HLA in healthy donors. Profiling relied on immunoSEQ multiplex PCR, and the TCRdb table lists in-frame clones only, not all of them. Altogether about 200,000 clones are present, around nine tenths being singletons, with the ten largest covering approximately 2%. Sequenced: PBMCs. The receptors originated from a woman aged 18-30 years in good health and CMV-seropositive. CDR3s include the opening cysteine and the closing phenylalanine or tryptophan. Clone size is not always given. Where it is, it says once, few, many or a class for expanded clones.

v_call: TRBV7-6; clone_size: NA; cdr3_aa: CASSFRVQKTGELFF
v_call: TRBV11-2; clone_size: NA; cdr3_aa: CASSFGTGALSYNEQFF
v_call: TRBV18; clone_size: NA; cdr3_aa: CASSPYTARGLYNEQFF
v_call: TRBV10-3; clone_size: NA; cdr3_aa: CAAYKGVPGELFF
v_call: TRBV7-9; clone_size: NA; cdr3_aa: CASSPRLASGRASYNEQFF
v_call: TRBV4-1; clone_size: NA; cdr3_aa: CASSPREGSNTEAFF
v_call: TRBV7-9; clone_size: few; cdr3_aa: CASILTGGTEAFF
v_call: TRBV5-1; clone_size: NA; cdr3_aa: CASSLGFAQTYEQYF
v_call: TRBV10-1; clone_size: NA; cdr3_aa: CASSDRTSGSQETQYF
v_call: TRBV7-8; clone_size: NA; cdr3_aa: CASSWSLGEGAYNEQFF
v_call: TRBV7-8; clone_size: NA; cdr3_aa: CASSFERDTATRVGTGELFF
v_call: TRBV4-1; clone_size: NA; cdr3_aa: CASSQIGDRGYNEQFF
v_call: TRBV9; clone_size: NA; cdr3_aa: CASTPGRGSYNEQFF
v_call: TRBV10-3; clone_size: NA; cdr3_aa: CATRHSNQPQHF
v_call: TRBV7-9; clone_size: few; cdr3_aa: CASSLGTGGVYGYTF
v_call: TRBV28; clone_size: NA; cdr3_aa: CASSPAPRDRDFLLRGYTF
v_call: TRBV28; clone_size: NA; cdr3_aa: CASSLAANYGYTF
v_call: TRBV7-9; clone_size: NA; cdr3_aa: CASSPWTGTDYGYTF
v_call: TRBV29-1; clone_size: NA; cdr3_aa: CSAGENTEAFF
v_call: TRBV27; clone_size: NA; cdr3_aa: CASSPRGDLSGELFF
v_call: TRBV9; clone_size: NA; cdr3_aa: CASSPPNRVAPEAFF
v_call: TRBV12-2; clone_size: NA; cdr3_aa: CASRLVSSGDNEQFF
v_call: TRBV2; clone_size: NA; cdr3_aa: CASTGQGAWEKLFF
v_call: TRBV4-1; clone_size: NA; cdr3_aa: CASSHRGSGQYF
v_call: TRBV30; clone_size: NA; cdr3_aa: CAWSVSWTAATEAFF
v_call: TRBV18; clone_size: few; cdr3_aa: CASSPWRDTEAFF
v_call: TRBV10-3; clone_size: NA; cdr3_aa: CAISLTSIGGGANEQFF
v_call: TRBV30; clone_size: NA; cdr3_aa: CAWMGGENTEAFF
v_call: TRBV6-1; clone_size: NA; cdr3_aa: CASRGVLGYSYEQYF
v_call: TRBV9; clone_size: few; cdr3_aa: CASSVGGAPYEQYF
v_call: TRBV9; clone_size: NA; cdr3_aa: CASSPTGADEQFF
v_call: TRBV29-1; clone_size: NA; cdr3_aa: CSVEVPKTRLSYNEQFF
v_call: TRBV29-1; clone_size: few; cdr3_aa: CSIDEGYGYTF
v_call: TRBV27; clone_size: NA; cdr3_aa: CASSLAGQSNTEAFF
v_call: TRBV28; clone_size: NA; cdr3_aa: CASSFLAGGGTGELFF
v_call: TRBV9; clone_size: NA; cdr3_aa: CASSVGGDSNNQPQHF
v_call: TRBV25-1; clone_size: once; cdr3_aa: CASSGGQPTYEQYF
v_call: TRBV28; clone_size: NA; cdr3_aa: CATRQGKYTEAFF
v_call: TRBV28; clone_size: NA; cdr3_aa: CASSFGRGQHGYTF
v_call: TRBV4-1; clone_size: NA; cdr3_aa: CASSIGQDSYNEQFF
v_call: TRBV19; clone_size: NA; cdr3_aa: CASTRDRRNYGYTF
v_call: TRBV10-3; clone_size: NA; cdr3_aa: CAIKGSGRALNSYEQYF